This TCR beta chain appears in the sequencing data of a study of T cells in Graves' hyperthyroidism and ophthalmopathy. With regard to this clonotype: Its antigen remains unidentified. One end of the junction fails to match germline, which may point to a read error.

On the basis of clinical symptoms, serum thyroxine and TRAb, thyroid ultrasound and orbital computed tomography, diagnoses were made. General study results and limits: The model predicted ophthalmopathy a median approximately six months before onset.

Template material for amplifying TCR beta CDR3 regions consisted of RNA transcripts. TCR CDR3 regions were first amplified by RT-PCR with HTBI primers. Each CDR3 protein gets one entry after TCRdb re-called the multiplex PCR reads with MiXCR. The sample has almost 600,000 distinct CDR3 sequences, under 60% seen once. The CDR3 has 16 amino acids. Sequencing was done on a sample of peripheral blood or thyroid tissue (not recorded which). This clonotype was obtained from a woman in her late teens or twenties with Graves' hyperthyroidism. The chain uses TRBV12-3 or TRBV12-4 and TRBJ1-2; 7 nucleotides match TRBD1. The CDR3 DNA sequence: TGTGCCGGCAGTTTAAATAGGGGGCGTCACGGTTTCGGCTACACCTTC. As protein: CAGSLNRGRHGFGYTF.